These T cell receptor beta chains were read from a single sample in a study of shared clonotypes between healthy human individuals. Some clones are missing from TCRdb's copy, which holds only in-frame ones; the method was immunoSEQ multiplex PCR. The sample has some 630,000 clones; around 96% are singletons. Source material: naive CD8+ T cells sorted from blood. These TCRs come from a woman aged 25 to 39 in good health. Both conserved end residues are part of each CDR3. A D gene is named only where the DNA matches it firmly. Only part of the rows carry a size: once, few, many, or a class if the clone is expanded.

clone_size	cdr3_length	v_call	j_call	d_call	cdr3_aa	cdr3_nt
once	14	TRBV30	TRBJ2-7	TRBD1	CAWSGTGGRYEQYF	TGTGCCTGGAGTGGGACAGGGGGCAGATACGAGCAGTACTTC
.	19	TRBV19	TRBJ2-2	TRBD2	CASSTGRGIAGTNTGELFF	TGTGCCAGTAGTACCGGGCGTGGGATAGCGGGGACGAACACCGGGGAGCTGTTTTTT
.	14	TRBV5-4	TRBJ2-7	TRBD2	CASSLASGAYEQYF	TGTGCCAGCAGCTTGGCTAGCGGGGCCTACGAGCAGTACTTC
once	14	TRBV11-2	TRBJ2-7	.	CASSITDGSYEQYF	TGTGCCAGCAGCATAACGGACGGCTCCTACGAGCAGTACTTC
.	14	TRBV6-6	TRBJ1-2	TRBD1	CASRRDRDDYGYTF	TGTGCCAGCAGGCGGGACAGGGACGACTATGGCTACACCTTC
.	13	TRBV2	TRBJ2-6	.	CASSESGANVLTF	TGTGCCAGCAGCGAATCTGGGGCCAACGTCCTGACTTTC
.	15	TRBV6-6	TRBJ2-7	TRBD1	CASSYSGQGDYEQYF	TGTGCCAGCAGTTACTCGGGACAGGGGGACTACGAGCAGTACTTC
.	15	TRBV15	TRBJ1-5	.	CATSRDSGPGVSQHF	TGTGCCACCAGCAGAGATTCGGGGCCCGGGGTGTCCCAGCATTTT
.	12	TRBV7-9	TRBJ2-7	.	CASSDGTYGRYF	TGTGCCAGCAGTGATGGAACGTACGGACGGTACTTC
.	13	TRBV14	TRBJ1-2	.	CASSPRTDYGYTF	TGTGCCAGCAGCCCAAGAACAGATTATGGCTACACCTTC
.	12	TRBV19	TRBJ2-7	.	CASGAGVNEQYF	TGTGCCAGTGGAGCAGGGGTCAACGAGCAGTACTTC
.	14	TRBV28	TRBJ2-2	.	CASRIQGNTGELFF	TGTGCCAGCAGGATACAGGGCAACACCGGGGAGCTGTTTTTT
.	15	TRBV15	TRBJ1-2	.	CATSSSRGKDYGYTF	TGTGCCACCAGCTCCTCTAGGGGGAAAGACTATGGCTACACCTTC
.	13	TRBV30	TRBJ1-2	.	CAWTHASSYGYTF	TGTGCCTGGACCCATGCATCAAGTTATGGCTACACCTTC
.	14	TRBV6-5	TRBJ2-7	.	CASSYGRDKYEQYF	TGTGCCAGCAGTTACGGTCGGGACAAATACGAGCAGTACTTC
once	15	TRBV27	TRBJ2-7	TRBD1	CASSNGQGGHYEQYF	TGTGCCAGCAGTAACGGACAGGGCGGCCACTACGAGCAGTACTTC
.	15	TRBV4-1	TRBJ1-4	.	CASSQDTGSGEKLFF	TGCGCCAGCAGCCAAGATACAGGGAGTGGAGAAAAACTGTTTTTT
.	15	TRBV11-2	TRBJ2-1	.	CASSLGAGASNEQFF	TGTGCCAGCAGCTTAGGTGCGGGGGCGTCTAATGAGCAGTTCTTC
once	11	TRBV20-1	TRBJ2-1	.	CSSGPYNEQFF	TGCAGTAGCGGACCCTACAATGAGCAGTTCTTC
.	19	TRBV27	TRBJ2-2	TRBD2	CASTRYEGLAGKGSGELFF	TGTGCCAGCACCCGCTACGAGGGACTAGCGGGAAAAGGGAGCGGGGAGCTGTTTTTT
.	11	TRBV25-1	TRBJ2-7	.	CASRSQIEQYF	TGTGCCAGCAGAAGTCAAATCGAGCAGTACTTC
.	19	TRBV9	TRBJ2-1	.	CASSGESGGSPFYYNEQFF	TGTGCCAGCAGCGGCGAGTCCGGTGGTTCTCCTTTCTACTACAATGAGCAGTTCTTC
.	15	TRBV6-5	TRBJ2-1	TRBD2	CASSPRTSGSIEQFF	TGTGCCAGCAGTCCTCGGACTAGCGGGAGTATTGAGCAGTTCTTC
.	14	TRBV2	TRBJ2-7	.	CASIPGPRDYEQYF	TGTGCCAGCATCCCGGGTCCGAGGGATTACGAGCAGTACTTC
.	16	TRBV28	TRBJ1-3	TRBD1	CASSRAGTDYGNTIYF	TGTGCCAGCAGTAGAGCTGGGACAGATTATGGAAACACCATATATTTT
once	18	TRBV27	TRBJ2-1	TRBD2	CASLITRAEAGGLNEQFF	TGTGCCAGCCTCATCACCCGGGCGGAGGCGGGAGGACTCAATGAGCAGTTCTTC
.	13	TRBV30	TRBJ2-1	TRBD1	CAWTGQYYNEQFF	TGTGCCTGGACGGGACAGTACTACAATGAGCAGTTCTTC
.	15	TRBV27	TRBJ2-7	TRBD2	CASRPGLAGDYEQYF	TGTGCCAGCAGACCCGGACTAGCGGGAGACTACGAGCAGTACTTC
.	14	TRBV7-2	TRBJ2-7	.	CASSARFSTGEQYF	TGTGCCAGCAGCGCCCGATTTAGTACCGGCGAGCAGTACTTC
.	15	TRBV19	TRBJ1-5	.	CASSQALGSNQPQHF	TGTGCCAGTAGTCAGGCTCTGGGGAGCAATCAGCCCCAGCATTTT
.	13	TRBV5-4	TRBJ2-3	.	CASSLGYTDTQYF	TGTGCCAGCAGCTTGGGATACACAGATACGCAGTATTTT
.	14	TRBV5-8	TRBJ1-2	.	CASSVGGYNYGYTF	TGTGCCAGCAGCGTTGGGGGGTATAACTATGGCTACACCTTC
.	16	TRBV9	TRBJ1-2	TRBD1	CASSVARTGGTYGYTF	TGTGCCAGCAGCGTAGCCCGGACAGGGGGTACATATGGCTACACCTTC
few	13	TRBV19	TRBJ2-1	.	CASNAGVSPEQFF	TGTGCCAGTAACGCAGGGGTCTCGCCTGAGCAGTTCTTC
.	14	TRBV28	TRBJ2-5	TRBD2	CASSPGTSAETQYF	TGTGCCAGCAGTCCAGGGACTAGCGCAGAGACCCAGTACTTC
.	12	TRBV13	TRBJ2-3	.	CASSHRPDTQYF	TGTGCCAGCAGCCACCGCCCAGATACGCAGTATTTT
.	14	TRBV27	TRBJ1-5	TRBD1	CASRPGTVALPQHF	TGTGCCAGTCGTCCCGGGACAGTCGCTTTGCCCCAGCATTTT
.	12	TRBV6-1	TRBJ2-6	.	CASIYGANVLTF	TGTGCCAGCATATATGGGGCCAACGTCCTGACTTTC
.	15	TRBV19	TRBJ1-4	TRBD1	CASSAPGTENEKLFF	TGTGCCAGTAGTGCGCCCGGGACAGAAAATGAAAAACTGTTTTTT
.	11	TRBV5-4	TRBJ2-7	.	CASSLLNEQYF	TGTGCCAGCAGCTTATTGAACGAGCAGTACTTC
.	15	TRBV15	TRBJ2-2	.	CATSTRQDVTGELFF	TGTGCCACCAGCACACGACAGGATGTCACCGGGGAGCTGTTTTTT
.	14	TRBV25-1	TRBJ1-1	.	CASSATGSNTEAFF	TGTGCCAGCAGTGCCACGGGGTCGAACACTGAAGCTTTCTTT
.	15	TRBV15	TRBJ2-3	.	CATSRDLGGADTQYF	TGTGCCACCAGCAGAGATCTGGGTGGAGCAGATACGCAGTATTTT
.	15	TRBV5-1	TRBJ2-7	.	CASSLIDSGTYEQYF	TGCGCCAGCAGCCTGATAGATAGCGGAACCTACGAGCAGTACTTC
.	12	TRBV19	TRBJ1-1	.	CASTWGTSEAFF	TGTGCCAGCACTTGGGGTACTTCGGAAGCTTTCTTT
.	15	TRBV21-1	TRBJ1-1	.	CASSKLQGMNTEAFF	TGTGCCAGCAGCAAACTTCAAGGGATGAACACTGAAGCTTTCTTT
.	15	TRBV19	TRBJ2-1	.	CASSIGPGSYNEQFF	TGTGCCAGTAGTATAGGCCCGGGGTCCTACAATGAGCAGTTCTTC
.	13	TRBV27	TRBJ1-2	.	CASSPGATYGYTF	TGTGCCAGCAGCCCCGGTGCCACCTATGGCTACACCTTC